This TCR beta chain was captured in a study of regulatory T cells in long-lasting Graves disease. This CDR3 contains 11 residues. Trimming removed 5 bases from V and 5 bases from J, with 6 bases in between. Documented time point: persistent/refractory GD, antithyroid drugs over 5 years with positive TRAb. RNA from PBMCs was the source of the TCR library. Patients hailed from an endocrinology department in Xi'an, China. This clonotype was recorded at least ten times. As yet, its antigen is unknown. To make TCR beta libraries, researchers used iRepertoire HTBI primers and Arm-PCR of CDR3 regions. TCRdb ran MiXCR on the multiplex PCR reads and lists one entry per CDR3 protein. The table records 390,000 or so distinct CDR3 sequences, roughly 23% of them present only once. The study's findings and limits: Persistent disease preferred TRBV28, TRBJ1-2 and TRBJ2-5.

The TCR originated in a middle-aged woman with Graves disease. The sample here was peripheral blood mononuclear cells (PBMCs), taken when the disease was refractory, from a patient treated with antithyroid drugs. The rearrangement joins TRBV12-3 or TRBV12-4 to TRBJ2-5, with D uncertain. Here the CDR3 reads CASSPKETQYF. The CDR3 DNA reads TGTGCCAGCAGTCCGAAGGAGACCCAGTACTTC.